What follows are 5 T cell receptor beta chains derived from one specimen sequenced in a study of early T cells in non-severe SARS-CoV-2 infection. One entry per CDR3 protein, called by TCRdb with MiXCR from the 5' RACE reads. The sample shows 75,000 to 90,000 distinct CDR3 sequences, 5% to 7% of them seen only once. The specimen was whole blood. These receptors came from an adult who was a healthcare worker with PCR-confirmed SARS-CoV-2 infection or an uninfected control (not recorded which).

This clonotype appeared a few times. The chain uses TRBV29-1 and TRBJ1-1, with 7 bases matching TRBD1. This CDR3 comprises 14 residues. With 6 bases clipped from V and 0 bases from J, the junction kept 7 bases outside the gene matches. From germline, CDR1 is SQVTM and CDR2 ANQGSEA. For the CDR3, the DNA is TGCAGCGTGGGGGAGGGGGCTCTGAACACTGAAGCTTTCTTT. This encodes CSVGEGALNTEAFF.

The chain joins TRBV6-2 or TRBV6-3 to TRBJ2-6; D may be TRBD2 (5 bases). The CDR3 covers 14 residues. The germline CDR1 and CDR2 sequences are MNHEY and SVGEGT. The germline V and J ends were trimmed by 11 bases and 1 base, with 12 bases remaining between them. The CDR3 is CASSRRSGANVLTF. In DNA, the CDR3 is TGTGCCTCCTCGAGGAGGTCTGGGGCCAACGTCCTGACTTTC.

The chain links TRBV4-3 to TRBJ2-7; tentative D call: TRBD2 (6 bases). Trimming pared 0 bases from V and 1 base from J, leaving 10 bases between. This CDR3 is built from 15 residues. Germline-derived CDR1 and CDR2 are LGHNA and YSLEER. The CDR3 is CASSQERAGSYEQYF. For the CDR3, the DNA is TGCGCCAGCAGCCAAGAGAGGGCGGGATCCTACGAGCAGTACTTC.

The chain joins TRBV11-2 to TRBJ2-7; TRBD2 matches at 11 bases. J was trimmed by 6 bases and V by 5 bases; bases with no gene match: 6. The CDR3 loop spans 14 amino acids. Germline V gives CDR1 SGHAT, CDR2 FQNNGV. CDR3 amino acids: CASSILAGGGEQYF. In DNA form, the CDR3 reads TGTGCCAGCAGCATCTTAGCGGGAGGGGGCGAGCAGTACTTC.

The chain is built from TRBV19 and TRBJ2-6; weak D call: TRBD2 (6 bases). V was shortened by 7 bases and J by 1 base, with 11 bases between the two germline ends. The CDR3 is made up of 15 amino acids. Germline CDR1 reads LNHDA; CDR2 reads SQIVND (reference sequence). The CDR3 sequence is CASTAGRSGANVLTF. The DNA of the CDR3 is TGTGCCAGTACTGCGGGAAGGTCTGGGGCCAACGTCCTGACTTTC.